This T cell receptor (beta chain) was sequenced for a study of molecular identifiers for immune sequencing clone quantification. The CDR3 has 14 amino acids. The germline gives CDR1 SGHDN, CDR2 FVKESK. Trimming removed 2 bases at V and 6 bases at J, with 13 bases between. Turning to this clonotype: Its antigen is undetermined. A read error may be the cause here, since a much bigger clone is one base away.

Study observations and caveats: Molecules of identical TCR sharing a barcode could underestimate highly expanded clone sizes.

Bulk libraries came from a prior protocol with listed TCR primers. TCRdb re-called the PCR reads with MiXCR, one entry per CDR3 protein. Found here are about 640,000 distinct CDR3 sequences, 15% to 20% of them singletons; the top ten hold roughly 0.9%. This chain connects TRBV14 to TRBJ1-1; possibly TRBD1 for D (6 bases). The receptor was isolated from a human donor in good health. Some libraries in this study had Jurkat cell RNA spiked in. Sequenced input: naive CD8+ T cells from blood, with Jurkat cell RNA spiked in. Subset in this sample: FACS-sorted CD8+CD4-CCR7+CD45RA+ naive T cells. The CDR3 spells CASSQSTGISEAFF. The CDR3 region has the DNA TGTGCCAGCAGCCAATCAACAGGGATTTCTGAAGCTTTCTTT.